Listed below are T cell receptor beta chains from one sample, sequenced in a study of cytomegalovirus exposure and HLA in healthy donors. The data were produced by immunoSEQ multiplex PCR, yet TCRdb's version contains in-frame clones alone and is incomplete. The table includes roughly 130,000 clones, roughly 90% detected once. Sequencing used PBMCs. These TCRs come from a man aged 30 to 39 in good health and CMV-seronegative. CDR3s include the opening cysteine and the closing phenylalanine or tryptophan. D genes are given only for firm matches. Only some rows state a clone size, as once, few, many or a class for expanded clones.

few	TRBV6-5	TRBJ1-6	NA	TGTGCCAGCAGTTTCAGGGCCCGGCGGGGTAATTCACCCCTCCACTTT	CASSFRARRGNSPLHF
NA	TRBV7-9	TRBJ1-1	NA	TGTGCCAGCAGCCGAGAGTGGTCTGAAGCTTTCTTT	CASSREWSEAFF
NA	TRBV5-1	TRBJ2-7	TRBD1	TGCGCCAGCAGCTTGGGACAGGGCTTCTCCTACGAGCAGTACTTC	CASSLGQGFSYEQYF
NA	TRBV11-3	TRBJ2-2	TRBD2	TGTGCCAGCAGCCGAGCGGGGGATACGAACACCGGGGAGCTGTTTTTT	CASSRAGDTNTGELFF
NA	TRBV18	TRBJ1-3	NA	TGTGCCAGCTCACCATCGGGGGACTCTGGAAACACCATATATTTT	CASSPSGDSGNTIYF
once	TRBV6-5	TRBJ1-1	NA	TGTGCCAGCAGTTACTCGAATCAGGGGATGAACACTGAAGCTTTCTTT	CASSYSNQGMNTEAFF
NA	TRBV7-9	TRBJ1-2	NA	TGTGCCAGCAGCTTAGGGGGCAGGGATCTTGGCTACACCTTC	CASSLGGRDLGYTF
NA	TRBV28	TRBJ1-2	TRBD1	TGTGCCAGCAGTACACCGGGACAGGGGGCGAGCGGCTACACCTTC	CASSTPGQGASGYTF
NA	TRBV14	TRBJ2-1	TRBD2	TGTGCCAGCAGCCCCATCGCTTTAGCGGGGGGCCCCTCCTACAATGAGCAGTTCTTC	CASSPIALAGGPSYNEQFF
NA	TRBV5-1	TRBJ2-1	TRBD1	TGCGCCAGCAGCCCTACCGGGACAGGGAGATACAATGAGCAGTTCTTC	CASSPTGTGRYNEQFF
NA	TRBV14	TRBJ2-1	TRBD2	TGTGCCAGCAGCCCAGTTGGACTAGCTTGGAATGAGCAGTTCTTC	CASSPVGLAWNEQFF
NA	TRBV29-1	TRBJ2-7	TRBD1	TGCAGCGTTGTTGGCCCCCCGGGACAGGGGGCCCACGAGCAGTACTTC	CSVVGPPGQGAHEQYF
NA	TRBV15	TRBJ2-3	NA	TGTGCCACCAGCAGTTCGTCCAGCACAGATACGCAGTATTTT	CATSSSSSTDTQYF
NA	TRBV18	TRBJ2-3	TRBD1	TGTGCCAGCTCTCGACAGGGGCAGGGGTCATCGGAAAGCGGCACAGATACGCAGTATTTT	CASSRQGQGSSESGTDTQYF
NA	TRBV4-3	TRBJ1-6	NA	TGCGCCAGCAGCCAAGATCCAGGAAATAATTCACCCCTCCACTTT	CASSQDPGNNSPLHF
NA	TRBV27	TRBJ2-5	TRBD2	TGTGCCAGCAGACTAGCGGGGGAATGGGGGACCCAGTACTTC	CASRLAGEWGTQYF
NA	TRBV28	TRBJ2-3	NA	TGTGCCAGCAGACGTCTGCTCGGGGGGCTCACAGATACGCAGTATTTT	CASRRLLGGLTDTQYF
NA	TRBV19	TRBJ2-1	TRBD2	TGTGCCAGTAGTATTCTAGCGGGGTATAGTGAGCAGTTCTTC	CASSILAGYSEQFF
NA	TRBV21-1	TRBJ2-7	NA	TGTGCCAGCACCAAGGAAGCTACTACCTACGAGCAGTACTTC	CASTKEATTYEQYF
NA	TRBV19	TRBJ2-3	TRBD1	TGTGCCAGCCGCCAGGGGACAGGGTCAGATACGCAGTATTTT	CASRQGTGSDTQYF
NA	TRBV19	TRBJ1-6	NA	TGTGCCAGTAGTATTGGAGGCAGAACTAATTCACCCCTCCACTTT	CASSIGGRTNSPLHF
NA	TRBV13	TRBJ1-1	NA	TGTGCCAGCAGCTTGGCAGTTTCCGCTGAAGCTTTCTTT	CASSLAVSAEAFF
NA	TRBV9	TRBJ2-3	TRBD2	TGTGCCAGCAGCGTAGGTAGCGGGGGGGGCACAGATACGCAGTATTTT	CASSVGSGGGTDTQYF
NA	TRBV5-6	TRBJ1-1	TRBD1	TGTGCCAGCAGCTTGATTGGGACAGGGGGTTCCACTGAAGCTTTCTTT	CASSLIGTGGSTEAFF
NA	TRBV18	TRBJ1-2	NA	TGTGCCAGCTCAAACGTGGCCCTCTATGGCTACACCTTC	CASSNVALYGYTF
NA	TRBV7-6	TRBJ1-1	NA	TGTGCCAGCAGCGATCCCAGGAGGGCCACTGAAGCTTTCTTT	CASSDPRRATEAFF
NA	TRBV27	TRBJ1-5	TRBD1	TGTGCCAGCACCTTCCCTGACAGGGGGGGAAATCAGCCCCAGCATTTT	CASTFPDRGGNQPQHF
few	TRBV6-1	TRBJ2-7	TRBD1	TGTGCCAGCACCTCCGGGACAGAAGCTTTAGAGCAGTACTTC	CASTSGTEALEQYF
few	TRBV2	TRBJ1-6	TRBD1	TGTGCCAGCAGCTGGACAGGACCCCTCCACTTT	CASSWTGPLHF
few	TRBV19	TRBJ1-5	NA	TGTGCCAGTAGTATAGGAGGGTGGCAGCCCCAGCATTTT	CASSIGGWQPQHF
once	TRBV28	TRBJ2-2	NA	TGTGCCAGCAGCTTTACTGGGGAGCTGTTTTTT	CASSFTGELFF
NA	TRBV19	TRBJ2-1	TRBD2	TGTGCCAGTAGTTGGACTAGCGGGGGGCCAGGCGGCTACAATGAGCAGTTCTTC	CASSWTSGGPGGYNEQFF
NA	TRBV10-3	TRBJ1-2	TRBD1	TGTGCCATCAGTGGGACAGGGGACGGCGATGGCTACACCTTC	CAISGTGDGDGYTF
NA	TRBV28	TRBJ2-5	TRBD2	TGTGCCAGCAGAGTAGCGGGGGTGCCCCAAGAGACCCAGTACTTC	CASRVAGVPQETQYF
NA	TRBV19	TRBJ2-5	NA	TGTGCCAGTAACCGGGGGATCGGTGGCCAGGAGACCCAGTACTTC	CASNRGIGGQETQYF
NA	TRBV18	TRBJ1-1	NA	TGTGCCAGCTCCCCACGGCAGGAATTAGCTTTCTTT	CASSPRQELAFF
once	TRBV7-9	TRBJ1-5	NA	TGTGCCAGCAGCCCTGGGGGGGGCGGCAATCAGCCCCAGCATTTT	CASSPGGGGNQPQHF
NA	TRBV7-2	TRBJ2-7	TRBD1	TGTGCCAGCAGCTCGCAACGTCAGACAGGGGTCGAGCAGTACTTC	CASSSQRQTGVEQYF
NA	TRBV5-6	TRBJ1-3	NA	TGTGCCAGCAGCTTTCCCACAGGGCCTGGAAACACCATATATTTT	CASSFPTGPGNTIYF
NA	TRBV7-2	TRBJ1-3	NA	TGTGCCAGCAGCTTAGTATCTTCGGTCCCCTCTGGAAACACCATATATTTT	CASSLVSSVPSGNTIYF
NA	TRBV9	TRBJ2-3	TRBD1	TGTGCCAGCAGCGTCAGGGGGCAAAGCACAGATACGCAGTATTTT	CASSVRGQSTDTQYF
NA	TRBV14	TRBJ1-2	NA	TGTGCCAGCAGCCTACAGGGACCGGGTTATGGCTACACCTTC	CASSLQGPGYGYTF
NA	TRBV27	TRBJ2-7	NA	TGTGCCAGCAGTCCGAACTGGAGCTCCTACGAGCAGTACTTC	CASSPNWSSYEQYF
few	TRBV18	TRBJ1-5	NA	TGTGCCAGCTCACCTGACAGCGGCAATCAGCCCCAGCATTTT	CASSPDSGNQPQHF
NA	TRBV15	TRBJ2-7	NA	TGTGCCACCAGCAGGTTTGAGTGGAGGGGATGGTCGTACGAGCAGTACTTC	CATSRFEWRGWSYEQYF
NA	TRBV4-2	TRBJ1-1	NA	TGTGCCAGCAGCCAAGGCCCGGGGAACACTGAAGCTTTCTTT	CASSQGPGNTEAFF
NA	TRBV4-1	TRBJ2-7	TRBD2	TGCGCCAGCAGCCAAGAGGAAGTAACTAGCGACTCCTACGAGCAGTACTTC	CASSQEEVTSDSYEQYF
NA	TRBV13	TRBJ1-4	NA	TGTGCCAGCAGATCGACAGGCCCAACTAATGAAAAACTGTTTTTT	CASRSTGPTNEKLFF
NA	TRBV5-1	TRBJ1-5	TRBD1	TGCGCCAGCAGCTTGGGACAGGGTGATCAGCCCCAGCATTTT	CASSLGQGDQPQHF
NA	TRBV4-3	TRBJ2-2	TRBD1	TGCGCCAGCAGCCCCGGACAGGGCCTCACCGGGGAGCTGTTTTTT	CASSPGQGLTGELFF
NA	TRBV6-1	TRBJ1-1	TRBD1	TGTGCCAGCAGTGAATACAGGGGATTGAATACTGAAGCTTTCTTT	CASSEYRGLNTEAFF
NA	TRBV7-2	TRBJ1-2	NA	TGTGCCAGCAGCTACCGACAGAACTATGGCTACACCTTC	CASSYRQNYGYTF
NA	TRBV6-1	TRBJ1-1	TRBD1	TGTGCCAGCAGCGAGACAGGGGGAATGAACACTGAAGCTTTCTTT	CASSETGGMNTEAFF
NA	TRBV5-1	TRBJ1-1	NA	TGCGCCAGCAGCTTGGGGCAGGTGAACACTGAAGCTTTCTTT	CASSLGQVNTEAFF
NA	TRBV6-5	TRBJ2-2	TRBD1	TGTGCCAGCAGCCCGACAGGGGTTGGGACCGGGGAGCTGTTTTTT	CASSPTGVGTGELFF